Sequencing of this T cell receptor beta chain was carried out in a study of blood T cells in healthy people across ages. Notes on the study in general: Reliance upon unsorted PBMCs precluded definitive naive versus antigen-experienced comparison.

This clonotype was detected only a few times. Its target is unknown. Alongside a J-beta primer mix, a sample-barcoded 5' primer served in a second PCR lasting roughly 6 to 11 cycles. TCRdb passed the 5' RACE reads through MiXCR, listing each CDR3 protein once. There are some 1,000,000 distinct CDR3 sequences in the sample; about 23% occur only once, and around 0.75% lies in the top ten. These data were also filed under a second study, of T cells of mothers and their children. From that report: Donation involved a few healthy Caucasian mothers and the six children that they had.

This TCR came from a girl aged 2-10 years in good health. The material sequenced was blood.

Written as DNA, the CDR3 is TGTGCTAGTGGTTCAAACCCGGCGGAGCAGTTCTTC. Translation gives CASGSNPAEQFF. This chain uses TRBV12-5 with TRBJ2-1; D ambiguous. The CDR3 totals 12 residues. Looked up from germline, CDR1 is LGHNT and CDR2 is FRNRAP. Trimming pared 4 bases from V and 10 bases from J, leaving 11 bases between. Together with reference TRBV12-5 and TRBJ2-1, the CDR3 gives the full variable domain: DARVTQTPRHKVTEMGQEVTMRCQPILGHNTVFWYRQTMMQGLELLAYFRNRAPLDDSGMPKDRFSAEMPDATLATLKIQPSEPRDSAVYFCASGSNPAEQFFGPGTRLTVL.